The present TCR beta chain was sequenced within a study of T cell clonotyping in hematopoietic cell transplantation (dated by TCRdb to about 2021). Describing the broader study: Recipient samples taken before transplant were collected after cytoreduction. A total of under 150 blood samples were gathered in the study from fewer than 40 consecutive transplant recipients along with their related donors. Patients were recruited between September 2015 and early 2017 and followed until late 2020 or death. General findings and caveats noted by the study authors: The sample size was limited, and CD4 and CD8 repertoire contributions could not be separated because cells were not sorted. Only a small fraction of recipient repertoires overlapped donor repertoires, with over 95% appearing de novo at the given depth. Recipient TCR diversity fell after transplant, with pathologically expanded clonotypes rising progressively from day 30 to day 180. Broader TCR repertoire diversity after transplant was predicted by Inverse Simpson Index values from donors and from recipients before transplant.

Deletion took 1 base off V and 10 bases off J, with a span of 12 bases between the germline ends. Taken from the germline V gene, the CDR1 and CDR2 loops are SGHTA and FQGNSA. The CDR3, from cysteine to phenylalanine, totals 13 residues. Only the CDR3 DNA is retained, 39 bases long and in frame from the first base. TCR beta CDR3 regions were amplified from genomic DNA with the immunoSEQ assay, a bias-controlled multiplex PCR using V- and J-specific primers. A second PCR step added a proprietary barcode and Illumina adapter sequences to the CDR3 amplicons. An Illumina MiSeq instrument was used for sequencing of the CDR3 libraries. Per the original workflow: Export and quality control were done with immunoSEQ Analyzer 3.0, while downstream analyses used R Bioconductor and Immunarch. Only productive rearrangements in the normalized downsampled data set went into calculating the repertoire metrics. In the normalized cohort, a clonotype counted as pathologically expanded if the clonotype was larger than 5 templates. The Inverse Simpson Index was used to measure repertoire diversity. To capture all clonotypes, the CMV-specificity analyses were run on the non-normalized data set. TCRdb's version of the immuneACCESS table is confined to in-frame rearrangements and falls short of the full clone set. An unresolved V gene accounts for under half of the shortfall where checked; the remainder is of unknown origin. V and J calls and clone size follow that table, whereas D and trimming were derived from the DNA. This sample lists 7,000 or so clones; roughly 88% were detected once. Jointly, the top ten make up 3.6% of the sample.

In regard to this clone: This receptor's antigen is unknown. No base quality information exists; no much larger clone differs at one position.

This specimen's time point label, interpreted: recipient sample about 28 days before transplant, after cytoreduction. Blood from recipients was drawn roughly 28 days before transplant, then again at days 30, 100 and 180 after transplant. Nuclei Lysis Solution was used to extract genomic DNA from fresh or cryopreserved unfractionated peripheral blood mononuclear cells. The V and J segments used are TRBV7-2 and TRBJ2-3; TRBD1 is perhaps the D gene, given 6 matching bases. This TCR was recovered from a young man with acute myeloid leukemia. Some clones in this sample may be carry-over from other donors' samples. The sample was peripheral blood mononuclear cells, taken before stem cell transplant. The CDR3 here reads CASSLERGYPQYF. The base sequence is TGTGCCAGCAGCTTAGAGAGGGGGTATCCGCAGTATTTT. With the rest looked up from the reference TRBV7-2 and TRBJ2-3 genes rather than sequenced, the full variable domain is GAGVSQSPSNKVTEKGKDVELRCDPISGHTALYWYRQSLGQGLEFLIYFQGNSAPDKSGLPSDRFSAERTGGSVSTLTIQRTQQEDSAVYLCASSLERGYPQYFGPGTRLTVL.